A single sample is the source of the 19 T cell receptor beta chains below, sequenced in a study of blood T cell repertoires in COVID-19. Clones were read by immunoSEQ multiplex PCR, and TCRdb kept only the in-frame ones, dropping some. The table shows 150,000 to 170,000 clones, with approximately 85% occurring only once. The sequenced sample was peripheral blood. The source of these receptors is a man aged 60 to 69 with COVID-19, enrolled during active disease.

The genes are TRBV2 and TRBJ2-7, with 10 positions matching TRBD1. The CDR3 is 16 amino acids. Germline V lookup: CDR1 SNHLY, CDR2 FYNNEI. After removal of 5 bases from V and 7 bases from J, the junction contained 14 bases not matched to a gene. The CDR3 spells CASSKSRDRGFGEQYF. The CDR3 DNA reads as TGTGCCAGCAGTAAAAGCCGGGACAGGGGCTTTGGGGAGCAGTACTTC.

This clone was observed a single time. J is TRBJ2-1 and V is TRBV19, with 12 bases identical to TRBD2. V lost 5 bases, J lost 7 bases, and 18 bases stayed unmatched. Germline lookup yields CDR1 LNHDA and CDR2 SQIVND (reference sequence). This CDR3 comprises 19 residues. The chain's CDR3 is CASSPSGGDLFSRINEQFF. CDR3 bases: TGTGCCAGTAGTCCTAGCGGGGGGGACCTGTTTAGTCGAATAAATGAGCAGTTCTTC.

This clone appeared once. This chain's CDR3 is CASSSAGTGVRYEQYF. CDR3 coding DNA: TGTGCCAGCAGTTCCGCCGGGACAGGGGTTCGGTACGAGCAGTACTTC. The rearrangement joins TRBV6-5 to TRBJ2-7; TRBD1 matches 10 bases. After removal of 4 bases from V and 4 bases from J, the junction contained 10 bases not matched to a gene. Germline assignment: CDR1 MNHEY and CDR2 SVGAGI. This CDR3 has 16 amino acids.

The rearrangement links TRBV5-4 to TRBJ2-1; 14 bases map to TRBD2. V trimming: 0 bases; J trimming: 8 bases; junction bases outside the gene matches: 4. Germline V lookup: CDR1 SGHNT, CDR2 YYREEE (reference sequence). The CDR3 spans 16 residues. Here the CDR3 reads CASSLAGLAGVDEQFF. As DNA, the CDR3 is TGTGCCAGCAGCTTGGCGGGACTAGCGGGAGTAGATGAGCAGTTCTTC.

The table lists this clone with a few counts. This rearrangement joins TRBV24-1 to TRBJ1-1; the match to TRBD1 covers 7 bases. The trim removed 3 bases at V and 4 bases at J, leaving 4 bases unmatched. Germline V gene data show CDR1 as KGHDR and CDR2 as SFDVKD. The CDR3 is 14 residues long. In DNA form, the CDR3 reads TGTGCCACCAGTGATAGCCCAGGGGGCACTGAAGCTTTCTTT. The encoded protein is CATSDSPGGTEAFF.

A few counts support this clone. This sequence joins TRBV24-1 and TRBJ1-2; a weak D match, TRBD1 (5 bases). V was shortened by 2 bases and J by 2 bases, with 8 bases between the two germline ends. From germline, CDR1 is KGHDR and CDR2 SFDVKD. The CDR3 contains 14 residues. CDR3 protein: CATSDYGGNYGYTF. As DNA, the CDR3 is TGTGCCACCAGTGATTATGGGGGGAACTATGGCTACACCTTC.

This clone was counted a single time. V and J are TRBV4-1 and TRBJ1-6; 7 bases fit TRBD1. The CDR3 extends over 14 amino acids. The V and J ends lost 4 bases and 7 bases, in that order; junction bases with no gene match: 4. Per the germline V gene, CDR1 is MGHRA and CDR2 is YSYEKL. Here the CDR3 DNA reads TGCGCCAGCAGCCTAGACAGGGCGAATTCACCCCTCCACTTT. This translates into CASSLDRANSPLHF.

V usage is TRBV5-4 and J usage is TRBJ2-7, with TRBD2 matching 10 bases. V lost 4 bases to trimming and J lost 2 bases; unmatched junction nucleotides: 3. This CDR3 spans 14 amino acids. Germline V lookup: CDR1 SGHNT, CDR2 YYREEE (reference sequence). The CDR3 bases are TGTGCCAGCAGCGGGACTAGCGCCACCTACGAGCAGTACTTC. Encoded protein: CASSGTSATYEQYF.

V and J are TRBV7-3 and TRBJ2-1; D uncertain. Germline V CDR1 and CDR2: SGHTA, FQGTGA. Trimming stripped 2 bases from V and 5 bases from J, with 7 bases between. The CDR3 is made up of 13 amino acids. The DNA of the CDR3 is TGTGCCAGCAGCTTAGGCAAGAACAATGAGCAGTTCTTC. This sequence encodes CASSLGKNNEQFF.

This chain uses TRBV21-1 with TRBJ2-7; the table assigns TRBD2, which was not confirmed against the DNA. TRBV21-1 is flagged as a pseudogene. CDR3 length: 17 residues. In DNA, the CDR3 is TGTGCCAGCAGCAAAGGCCTGGGACTAGCGGGAGGCTACGAGCAGTACTTC. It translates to CASSKGLGLAGGYEQYF.

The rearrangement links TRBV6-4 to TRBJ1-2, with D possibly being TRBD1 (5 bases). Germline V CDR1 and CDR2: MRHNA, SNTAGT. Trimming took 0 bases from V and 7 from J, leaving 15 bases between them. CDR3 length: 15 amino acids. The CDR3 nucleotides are TGTGCCAGCAGTGACTCGGGGCAGGCTGGCGGTGGCTACACCTTC. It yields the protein CASSDSGQAGGGYTF.

The CDR3 coding sequence is TGTGCCAGCAGTTCGTGGCAGGCCTATGGCTACACCTTC. Translated, it gives CASSSWQAYGYTF. V and J are TRBV25-1 and TRBJ1-2; D not certain. Germline-derived CDR1 and CDR2 are MGHDK and SYGVNS. V was pared by 5 bases and J by 4 bases, with 11 bases between. CDR3 size: 13 residues.

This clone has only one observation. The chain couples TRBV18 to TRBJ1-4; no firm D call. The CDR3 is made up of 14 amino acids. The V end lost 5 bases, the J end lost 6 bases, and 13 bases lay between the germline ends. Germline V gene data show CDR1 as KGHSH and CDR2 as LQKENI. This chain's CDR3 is CASSGAWRDEKLFF. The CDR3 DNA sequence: TGTGCCAGCTCAGGAGCCTGGAGGGATGAAAAACTGTTTTTT.

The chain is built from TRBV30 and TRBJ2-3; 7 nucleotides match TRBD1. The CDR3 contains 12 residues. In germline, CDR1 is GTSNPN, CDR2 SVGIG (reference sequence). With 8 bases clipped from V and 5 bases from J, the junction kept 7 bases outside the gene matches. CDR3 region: CARDRVGDTQYF. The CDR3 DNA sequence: TGTGCCAGAGACAGGGTGGGAGATACGCAGTATTTT.

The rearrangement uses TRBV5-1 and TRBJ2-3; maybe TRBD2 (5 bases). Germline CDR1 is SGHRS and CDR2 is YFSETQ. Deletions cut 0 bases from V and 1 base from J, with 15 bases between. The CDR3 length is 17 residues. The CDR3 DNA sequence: TGCGCCAGCAGCTTGGGTTACGCGGGCCAACGCACAGATACGCAGTATTTT. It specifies CASSLGYAGQRTDTQYF.

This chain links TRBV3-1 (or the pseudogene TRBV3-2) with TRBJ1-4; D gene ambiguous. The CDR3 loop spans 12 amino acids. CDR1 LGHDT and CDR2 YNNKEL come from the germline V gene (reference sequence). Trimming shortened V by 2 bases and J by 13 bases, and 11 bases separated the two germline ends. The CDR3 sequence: CASSQSRAGLFF. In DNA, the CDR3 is TGTGCCAGCAGCCAAAGTAGGGCGGGACTGTTTTTT.

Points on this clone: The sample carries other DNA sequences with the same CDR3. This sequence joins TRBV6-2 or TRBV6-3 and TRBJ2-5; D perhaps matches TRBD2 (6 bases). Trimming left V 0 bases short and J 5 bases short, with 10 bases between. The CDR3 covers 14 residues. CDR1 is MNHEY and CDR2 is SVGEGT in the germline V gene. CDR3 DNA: TGTGCCAGCAGTTACTCCGGGGGAACGGAGACCCAGTACTTC. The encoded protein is CASSYSGGTETQYF.

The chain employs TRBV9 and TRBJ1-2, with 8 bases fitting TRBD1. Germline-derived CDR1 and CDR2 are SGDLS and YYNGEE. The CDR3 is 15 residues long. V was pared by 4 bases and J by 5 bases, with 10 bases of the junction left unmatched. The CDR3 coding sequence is TGTGCCAGCAGCCCAGGACAGGGAAATAATTATGGCTACACCTTC. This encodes CASSPGQGNNYGYTF.

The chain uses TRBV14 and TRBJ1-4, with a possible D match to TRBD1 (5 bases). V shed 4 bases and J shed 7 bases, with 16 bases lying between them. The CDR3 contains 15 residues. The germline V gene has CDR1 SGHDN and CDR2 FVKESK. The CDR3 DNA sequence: TGTGCCAGCAGCCCCCGGGGGGGAGGACGTGAAAAACTGTTTTTT. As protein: CASSPRGGGREKLFF.